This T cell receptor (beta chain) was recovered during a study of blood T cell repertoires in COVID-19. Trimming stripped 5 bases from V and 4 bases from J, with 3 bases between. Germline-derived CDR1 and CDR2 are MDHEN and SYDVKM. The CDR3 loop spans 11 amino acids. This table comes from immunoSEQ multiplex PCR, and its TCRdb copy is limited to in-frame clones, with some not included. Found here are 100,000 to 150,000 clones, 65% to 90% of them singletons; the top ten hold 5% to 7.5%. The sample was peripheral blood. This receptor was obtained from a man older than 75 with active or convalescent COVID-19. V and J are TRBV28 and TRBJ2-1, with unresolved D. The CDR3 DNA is TGTGCCAGCAGTACTTACAATGAGCAGTTCTTC. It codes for CASSTYNEQFF.